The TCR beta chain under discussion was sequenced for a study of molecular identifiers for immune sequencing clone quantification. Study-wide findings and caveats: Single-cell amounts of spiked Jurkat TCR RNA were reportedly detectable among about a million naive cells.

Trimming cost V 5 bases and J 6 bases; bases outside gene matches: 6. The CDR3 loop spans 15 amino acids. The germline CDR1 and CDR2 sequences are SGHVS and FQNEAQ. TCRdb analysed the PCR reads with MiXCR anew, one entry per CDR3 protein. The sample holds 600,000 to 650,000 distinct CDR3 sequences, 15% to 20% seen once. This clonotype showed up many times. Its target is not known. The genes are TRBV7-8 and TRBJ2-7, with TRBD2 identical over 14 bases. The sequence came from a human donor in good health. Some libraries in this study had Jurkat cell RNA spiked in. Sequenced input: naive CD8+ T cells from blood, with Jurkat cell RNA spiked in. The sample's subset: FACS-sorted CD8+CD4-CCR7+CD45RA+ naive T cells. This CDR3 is CASSPTSGGAREQYF. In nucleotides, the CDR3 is TGTGCCAGCAGCCCGACTAGCGGGGGGGCTCGCGAGCAGTACTTC.